This T cell receptor beta chain is from a study of vaccination effects on CD4 cells after COVID-19. Method: immunoSEQ multiplex PCR; TCRdb's copy keeps in-frame clones and lacks some. The sample holds around 81,000 clones, roughly 80% seen once. Study-level results: Clones that were induced by infection or by vaccine showed marked contraction late after vaccination. Small numbers of convalescent patients limited the study. It also lacked early post-infection timepoints.

Peptide-pool stimulation followed by sequencing identified expanded antigen-specific CD4+ clonotypes in the ViraFEST assay. Around day 10 of culture, CD4+ T cells were separated out. Two doses of either BNT162b2 or mRNA-1273 were given to each participant. Nucleocapsid antibody tests were negative, and the vaccine recipients had no prior SARS-CoV-2 infection. PBMC were cultured at about 1.9 million per well with about 9 IU/ml IL-2 and about 9.2 ug/ml peptides. There are a few counts of this clone. Its antigen remains unknown. The specimen was CD4+ T cells from PBMCs cultured with HCoV-OC43 spike peptides, collected after COVID-19 vaccination. Indicated subset: HCoV-OC43 spike overlapping peptide pool stimulation. This clonotype was obtained from a human donor who received a COVID-19 vaccine.

The CDR3, as DNA: TGCGCCAGCAGCTTACAGGGGTCCTATGGCTACACCTTC. It yields the protein CASSLQGSYGYTF. J is TRBJ1-2 and V is TRBV4-1; 7 bases are a match to TRBD1. V gave up 5 bases and J gave up 4 bases; unmatched junction bases: 4. Germline V gene lookup returns CDR1 MGHRA and CDR2 YSYEKL. This CDR3 spans 13 amino acids.